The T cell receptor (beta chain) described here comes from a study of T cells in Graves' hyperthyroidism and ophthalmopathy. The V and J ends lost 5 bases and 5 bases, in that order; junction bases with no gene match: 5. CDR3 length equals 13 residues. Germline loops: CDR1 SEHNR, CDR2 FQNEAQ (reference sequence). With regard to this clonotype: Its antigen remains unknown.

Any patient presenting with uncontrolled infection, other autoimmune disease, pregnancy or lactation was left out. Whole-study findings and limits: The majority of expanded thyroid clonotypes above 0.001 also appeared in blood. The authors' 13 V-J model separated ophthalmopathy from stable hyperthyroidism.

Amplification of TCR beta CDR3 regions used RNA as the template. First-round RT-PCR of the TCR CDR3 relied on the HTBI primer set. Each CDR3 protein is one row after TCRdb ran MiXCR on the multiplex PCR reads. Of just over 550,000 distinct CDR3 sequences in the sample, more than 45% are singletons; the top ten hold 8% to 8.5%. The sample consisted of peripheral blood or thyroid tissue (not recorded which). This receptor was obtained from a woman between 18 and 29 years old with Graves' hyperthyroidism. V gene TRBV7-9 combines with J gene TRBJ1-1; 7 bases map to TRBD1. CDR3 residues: CASSTTGLTEAFF. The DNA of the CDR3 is TGTGCCAGCAGCACGACAGGGTTGACTGAAGCTTTCTTT.